In this sample, the clone carrying this T cell receptor (beta chain) turned up a few times. The repertoire was sequenced with immunoSEQ multiplex PCR; TCRdb's copy has only in-frame clones and lacks some. The data hold hundreds of thousands of clones, with about 90% observed a single time. This record belongs to a study of blood T cell repertoires in COVID-19. Whole-study context: Specimens from acute and convalescent COVID-19 originated in the United States, Italy and Spain.

There are 13 residues in the CDR3. The J segment lost 6 bases and the V segment lost 7 bases, leaving 5 bases of the junction unmatched. The germline V gene has CDR1 LNHDA and CDR2 SQIVND (reference sequence). All enrollees were about 18 to 100 years old and from some 24 US areas. Participants had their cohort set by participant-reported clinical history. The chain carries TRBV19 and TRBJ2-5; 10 nucleotides line up with TRBD1. The clonotype was recovered from a woman aged 18 to 35 with acute COVID-19. Material for sequencing was PBMCs or T cells enriched from blood (not recorded which). CDR3 region: CASTRDRGQTQYF. Here the CDR3 DNA reads TGTGCCAGTACCAGGGACAGGGGTCAGACCCAGTACTTC.